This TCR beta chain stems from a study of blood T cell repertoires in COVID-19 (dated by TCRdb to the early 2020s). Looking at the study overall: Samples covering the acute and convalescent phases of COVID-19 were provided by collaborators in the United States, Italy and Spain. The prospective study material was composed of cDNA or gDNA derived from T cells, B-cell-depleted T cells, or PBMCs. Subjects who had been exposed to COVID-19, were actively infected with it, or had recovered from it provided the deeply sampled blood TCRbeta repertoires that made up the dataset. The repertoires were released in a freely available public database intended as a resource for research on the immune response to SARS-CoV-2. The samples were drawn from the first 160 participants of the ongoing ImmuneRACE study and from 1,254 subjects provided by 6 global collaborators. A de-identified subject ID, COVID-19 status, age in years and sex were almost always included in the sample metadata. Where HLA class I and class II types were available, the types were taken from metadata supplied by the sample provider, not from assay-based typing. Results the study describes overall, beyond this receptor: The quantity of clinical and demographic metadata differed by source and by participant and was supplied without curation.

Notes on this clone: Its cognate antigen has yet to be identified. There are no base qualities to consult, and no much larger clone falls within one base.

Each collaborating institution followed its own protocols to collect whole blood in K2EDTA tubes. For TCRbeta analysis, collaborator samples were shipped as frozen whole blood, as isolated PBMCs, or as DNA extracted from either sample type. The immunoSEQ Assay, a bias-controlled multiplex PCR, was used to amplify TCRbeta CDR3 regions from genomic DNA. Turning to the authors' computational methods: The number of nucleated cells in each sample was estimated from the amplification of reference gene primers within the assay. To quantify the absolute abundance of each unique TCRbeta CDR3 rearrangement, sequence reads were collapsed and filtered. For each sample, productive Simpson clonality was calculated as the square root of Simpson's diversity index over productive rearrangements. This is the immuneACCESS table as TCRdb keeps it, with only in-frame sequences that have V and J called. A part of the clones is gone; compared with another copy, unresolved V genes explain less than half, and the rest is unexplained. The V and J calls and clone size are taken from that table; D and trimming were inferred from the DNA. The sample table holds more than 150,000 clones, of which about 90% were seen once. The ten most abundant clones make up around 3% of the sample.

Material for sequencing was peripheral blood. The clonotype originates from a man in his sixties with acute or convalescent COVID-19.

The bases are TGTGCCAGCAGCGCAACAGCCATCATACTCACAGATACGCAGTATTTT. It codes for CASSATAIILTDTQYF. The chain couples TRBV9 to TRBJ2-3, with no reliable assignment of the D segment. Sequences SGDLS (CDR1) and YYNGEE (CDR2) are obtained from the germline V gene. The CDR3 holds 16 amino acids from the cysteine to the phenylalanine. CDR3 DNA is the only sequence kept; it has 48 bases, read in frame from the first base. V is cut by 3 bases and J by 2 bases, and the space between the germline ends is 16 bases.